These 2 T cell receptor beta chains came from one sample sequenced in a study of CXCR3-negative and CXCR3-positive naive CD8 T cells. 5' RACE with UMI labels generated the TRB cDNA libraries. TCRdb re-called the 5' RACE reads and catalogs CDR3 proteins one per entry, DNA excluded. The sample has 100,000 to 150,000 distinct CDR3 sequences; the top ten hold 0.29%. Sequenced: naive CXCR3- CD8+ T cells from blood. Noted subset: CD45RO-CCR7+CD27+CD95- naive CD8+ T cells lacking CXCR3 (TNR3-). The receptors come from a human donor in good health. Some clones in this sample may be carry-over from other donors' samples.

The chain has TRBV12-3 or TRBV12-4 and TRBJ2-7; TCRdb returns TRBD2, unconfirmable since there is no DNA. This CDR3 is built from 14 residues. CDR3: CASTIAGPNYEQYF.

The chain employs TRBV9 and TRBJ2-7. CDR3 length: 12 residues. CDR1 and CDR2 (germline): SGDLS, YYNGEE. CDR3 protein: CASSVGIGEQYF.